This TCR beta chain was observed in a study of cytomegalovirus exposure and HLA in healthy donors (TCRdb year 2017). General notes on the study: According to an earlier analysis of a few hundred of the donors, some 180 million T cells yielded roughly 110 million unique TCR beta sequences and approximately 280 Gb of sequence data. About 280 gigabases of sequencing data and some 85 million unique TCR sequences were included in an early release covering 550 to 800 HLA-typed donors. The aim of the study was to test whether cataloging public T cell receptors could identify signatures of past pathogen exposure. Donor age, sex, ethnicity and CMV serostatus were compiled alongside the repertoire data. The study combined high-throughput TCR immunosequencing, statistical association of individual TCRs with disease status, and machine learning to predict cytomegalovirus infection status. Among 350 to 400 genotyped donors of the cohort, an average of around 240,000 unique TCR beta nucleotide sequences were sequenced per donor, roughly 20% of them non-productive. Rather than using new phenotypic data, the later analysis identified candidate immune exposures from TCR beta sequences and from how often those sequences occurred across donors. Both class I and class II loci were covered by HLA typing, at four-digit resolution. The number of donors typed differed by locus, with about 629-630 for A, B, C, DRB1 and DQB1, 522 for DQA1, 600 to 610 for DPA1, and around 450 for DPB1. Of the roughly 400 genotyped donors, about 80% fell in the genetic ancestry cluster associated with self-reported Caucasian donors. A separate validation cohort of roughly 130 different subjects was used in addition to the approximately 700-subject first cohort. In an earlier analysis of 500 to 650 of the donors, high-throughput TCR beta sequencing was used to judge whether each TCR beta V gene segment behaved as functional or pseudogenic. In a later genetic analysis, genome-wide SNP genotypes for about 60% of the 666 donors were used, and that subset was treated as a discovery cohort. The study profiled the T cell repertoires of hundreds of subjects by immunosequencing and related them to cytomegalovirus serostatus. Roughly 5 DR-DQ haplotypes were handled as single units for association and clustering because linkage in the cohort was strong. In a later analysis, previously published TCR beta repertoires from 500 to 750 donors were re-analyzed and high-resolution HLA genotyping was added so that TCR occurrence patterns could be studied. Every repertoire in the discovery cohort had been generated on one and the same sequencing platform. The study at large found these results: In a later analysis, the rate of TCR association differed among HLA loci, with DRB1 alleles having the most associated TCRs and HLA-C alleles having the fewest. Some IMGT-functional V segments, including TRBV6-2 and TRBV6-3, could not be distinguished by the 87-base-pair reads and were therefore excluded. Across donors, most TCR sequences were observed very rarely, whereas some public TCRs were present in many individuals. A later analysis reported that several top co-occurrence clusters appeared linked to parvovirus B19, influenza, CMV and Epstein-Barr virus. In vitro tests confirmed that a few of the cytomegalovirus-associated TCR beta chains recognize cytomegalovirus antigens. A later analysis found that most CMV-associated TCR beta chains appeared HLA-restricted, with HLA associations seemingly driven largely by CMV exposure. Linkage disequilibrium might explain the correlated functional status among segregating V segments, but an unknown experimental factor could not be excluded. Because some donors lacked HLA typing at each locus, the association tests relied only on the typed subset. Broadly in line with IMGT annotations, most TCR beta V segments showed up in productive rearrangements about 87% or about 30% of the time in an earlier analysis of 587 of the donors. An association between a missense DCLRE1C variant and V-gene and J-gene trimming of TCR beta chains was found in a later genetic analysis and replicated in an independent cohort. At a false discovery rate of 0.05, a later analysis linked 16,000 or so TCR beta sequences to specific HLA alleles. When HLA alleles, especially DR and DQ, strongly co-occurred, TCR associations were difficult to assign to individual alleles. A later analysis found that HLA-associated TCR beta chains were more clonally expanded and had lower generation probabilities than equally common non-associated chains. Compared with the approximately 720-donor mean, donors in an Asian-associated ancestry cluster had fewer N-insertions in productive TCRs, according to a later genetic analysis. The authors suggested that the approach could potentially be extended to other disease states and immunological phenotypes. The only immune exposure information available for the cohort was CMV serostatus. The classifier was reported to diagnose cytomegalovirus status with high specificity and sensitivity in both the original cohort and the validation cohort. A further reported finding was that TCR beta sequences accurately predicted the HLA-A and HLA-B alleles for most subjects in the first cohort. The study gave a list of under 200 TCR beta chains associated with cytomegalovirus. In this cohort, only TCR beta chains were sequenced, and detectable features were limited by the absence of alpha or paired-chain data. Because counts were too low, about 18 rarely observed V segments, including chromosome 9 orphons, were left out of the earlier analysis of about 620 of the donors. A group of highly shared sequence variants was considered likely to be a technical artifact of the sequencing pipeline. Sequencing depth was assumed to be roughly uniform across donors in the presence/absence analyses, though that assumption may not hold.

On this clone itself: No cognate antigen has been identified for it. It has no much larger one-base neighbor in the sample; base qualities were not kept.

The cysteine opens and the phenylalanine closes a CDR3 of 15 amino acids. The only DNA kept is the CDR3, 45 bases in frame from the first base. Ends trimmed: V by 5 bases, J by 4 bases; bases unmatched to a gene: 5. The germline V gene encodes CDR1 SGHAT and CDR2 FQNNGV. The cohort was made up of several hundred healthy bone marrow donors. At the time of sampling, all cohort members were nominally healthy, though unrecorded immune exposures were likely present. The donor was CMV seropositive and was included in the group of approximately 310 seropositive cohort members. Each donor provided a peripheral blood sample, and peripheral blood mononuclear cells were used for TCR beta sequencing. The Qiagen DNeasy Blood Extraction Kit was used to extract genomic DNA from the blood cell samples. Library prep was done by the immunoSEQ multiplex PCR assay. For the multiplex PCR, a mixture combining 60 forward primers for TCR Vbeta segments and 13 reverse primers for TCR Jbeta segments was used. The CDR3 region of rearranged TCR beta genes was amplified from genomic DNA with a multiplex PCR assay. The amplified TCR beta libraries were sequenced on the Illumina HiSeq System as 87-base-pair reads. The paper's processing steps were these. Across the roughly 640 repertoires, a later analysis counted tens of millions of unique TCR beta chains, approximately 10 million of which were shared by at least two donors. A nearest-neighbor algorithm error-corrected the raw reads and collapsed the reads into unique sequences, merging closely related sequences to remove PCR and sequencing errors. V, D and J gene segments were assigned by aligning CDR3 sequences to IMGT reference sequences. For a sequence to be retained, at least a six-nucleotide match to both a V gene segment and a J gene segment was required. A rearrangement counted as productive if the CDR3 had no stop codons and remained in frame with V and J, and every other rearrangement counted as non-productive. CDR3 was defined according to IMGT convention as the region running from the second conserved V-encoded cysteine to the conserved J-encoded phenylalanine. The earlier analysis of roughly 590 of the donors excluded sequences that lacked an unambiguous match to a single V gene segment. In an earlier analysis of about 590 of the donors, a V segment was called functional when productive rearrangements were above 56.7%, and segregating when the standard deviation between donors exceeded 5%. To diagnose cytomegalovirus status from the catalog of TCR beta chain sequences, a statistical classification framework was built. In a later analysis, TCR nucleotide sequences were compared against IMGT/GENE-DB human TR gene sequences so that V and J genes could be assigned. Using the TCRdist pipeline, a later analysis assigned CDR3 sequences along with most-parsimonious VDJ recombination scenarios. In a later analysis, each TCR beta chain was defined by its CDR3 amino acid sequence together with its V-gene family, and reads lacking a unique V-gene family were excluded. A later analysis removed 450 to 600 highly shared, low-generation-probability nucleotide sequences to deal with suspected cross-contamination and a sequencing artifact. A later analysis calculated a clonal expansion index for each public chain from normalized within-repertoire ranks of inferred template counts. In a later analysis, generation probabilities were computed with a VDJ recombination model fitted to out-of-frame rearrangements, and the resulting probabilities were checked against IGoR. A later analysis scored TCR-TCR, TCR-HLA and TCR-CMV co-occurrence with hypergeometric tests, applying a repertoire-size bias correction to TCR pairs. To estimate false discovery rates, a later analysis permuted the HLA or CMV assignments 20 times. In a later analysis, co-occurring TCRs were grouped using DBSCAN, and TCRdist sequence similarity was added for clustering within HLA-allele-positive subsets. For co-occurrence clustering, repertoires with fewer than 30,000 or more than 120,000 public chains were excluded, along with four or five repertoires with anomalous nucleotide sharing. TCRdb obtained this table from immuneACCESS and retained in-frame rearrangements with V and J assigned. These tables miss some clones; where compared with another copy, unresolved V genes account for less than half of the shortfall, and the remainder is unexplained. Clone size and the V and J calls come from that table; the DNA yielded D and trimming. In all, the sample holds about 120,000 clones, and 60% to 85% of those were seen once. The ten largest make up 2.5% to 3.5% of the sample.

This TCR came from a woman aged 40-49 years in good health and CMV-seropositive. The chain joins TRBV11-2 to TRBJ1-4; TRBD1 lines up with 9 middle nucleotides. The specimen was PBMCs. The CDR3 has the sequence CASSVGTGSNEKLFF. The DNA sequence is as follows: TGTGCCAGCAGCGTAGGGACAGGGAGTAATGAAAAACTGTTTTTT.